This section outlines one T cell receptor beta chain sequence together with its context. This sample was included in a study of cytomegalovirus exposure and HLA in healthy donors. The PCR ran on 60 Vbeta and 13 Jbeta primers. This table comes from immunoSEQ multiplex PCR, and its TCRdb copy is limited to in-frame clones, with some not included. Counted here are 100,000 or so clones, around four fifths occurring once; the ten biggest clones make up approximately 2.8%. Germline trimming cut 3 bases from V and 3 bases from J; bases unmatched to any gene: 3. This CDR3 contains 16 residues. The germline gives CDR1 MGHRA, CDR2 YSYEKL.

Sequenced input: PBMCs. J is TRBJ2-5 and V is TRBV4-1; TRBD2 matches at 14 bases. This clonotype was sampled from a man aged 35 to 55 in good health and CMV-seronegative. This CDR3 is CASSQGGLAGEETQYF. As DNA, the CDR3 is TGCGCCAGCAGCCAGGGGGGACTAGCGGGGGAAGAGACCCAGTACTTC.